The 5 T cell receptor beta chains below all came from one sample that was sequenced in a study of Graves' ophthalmopathy and Graves' hyperthyroidism. Amplification of TCR beta CDR3 regions used RNA transcripts. Scientists carried out first-round RT-PCR using HTBI primers and then a second-round multiplex PCR. One entry per CDR3 protein, called by TCRdb with MiXCR from the multiplex PCR reads. The sample includes about 390,000 distinct CDR3 sequences, roughly 17% of them seen just once. The specimen sequenced was peripheral blood. All receptors come from an adult woman with stable Graves' hyperthyroidism.

This clonotype was counted ten times or more. The chain employs TRBV7-2 and TRBJ2-5, with unresolved D. CDR1 and CDR2 (germline): SGHTA, FQGNSA. Trimming pared 5 bases from V and 5 bases from J, leaving 12 bases between. The CDR3 totals 13 residues. CDR3 residues: CASSPLEAETQYF. The CDR3 DNA reads as TGTGCCAGCAGCCCCCTTGAGGCGGAGACCCAGTACTTC.

The gene calls are TRBV12-3 or TRBV12-4 and TRBJ2-5; D call uncertain. Trimming took 2 bases from V and 4 from J, leaving 8 bases between them. This CDR3 spans 13 amino acids. CDR3 residues: CASSLLLVETQYF. The CDR3 region has the DNA TGTGCCAGCAGTTTACTCCTAGTAGAGACCCAGTACTTC.

This clonotype was recorded many times. The chain uses TRBV28 and TRBJ2-2; the D is unclear. The germline V gene encodes CDR1 MDHEN and CDR2 SYDVKM. The CDR3 contains 13 residues. V lost 8 bases to trimming and J lost 3 bases, with 10 bases between them. The CDR3 is CASRILDTGELFF. The DNA for the CDR3 is TGTGCCAGCCGGATTTTGGACACCGGGGAGCTGTTTTTT.

In this sample, this clonotype turned up many times. This chain connects TRBV20-1 to TRBJ1-6; TRBD1 matches 9 bases. The CDR3 runs to 14 residues. Per germline, CDR1 DFQATT and CDR2 SNEGSKA (reference sequence). V was pared by 1 base and J by 9 bases, with 4 bases of the junction left unmatched. CDR3 loop: CSARGDREVSPLHF. CDR3 DNA: TGCAGTGCTAGAGGGGACAGGGAGGTTTCACCCCTCCACTTT.

This clonotype was recorded many times. The chain links TRBV2 to TRBJ1-6; D might be TRBD1 (5 bases). This CDR3 contains 14 residues. CDR1 is SNHLY and CDR2 is FYNNEI in the germline V gene. The V end lost 4 bases, the J end lost 7 bases, and 11 bases lay between the germline ends. As DNA, the CDR3 is TGTGCCAGCAGTGGTCAGGGCCGAAATTCACCCCTCCACTTT. Encoded protein: CASSGQGRNSPLHF.